This T cell receptor (beta chain) was captured by sequencing in a study of OX40 agonist ivuxolimab in advanced cancers. Here immunoSEQ multiplex PCR was the method, and the copy in TCRdb shows in-frame clones only, minus some. The data show 60,000 to 75,000 clones, with about 89% seen just once and about 5% held by the top ten. The CDR3 has 14 residues. Per the germline V gene, CDR1 is SGHKS and CDR2 is YYEKEE (reference sequence). Trimming cost V 2 bases and J 4 bases, with 13 bases left between them. If patients had autoimmune disease history or systemic immunosuppression, they were excluded. The clonotype comes from an adult with an advanced solid tumor such as melanoma, head and neck, liver or kidney cancer. This specimen consisted of CD4+ or CD8+ T cells sorted from blood, obtained in a trial of the OX40 agonist ivuxolimab. The chain carries TRBV5-5 and TRBJ2-7; no reliable D call. The CDR3 DNA is TGTGCCAGCAGCTTATCCCCTGTGACTTACGAGCAGTACTTC. Its protein product is CASSLSPVTYEQYF.